This is a list of T cell receptor beta chains from one sample in a study of cytomegalovirus exposure and HLA in healthy donors. Only in-frame clones appear in the TCRdb table, and some are missing; sequencing was by immunoSEQ multiplex PCR. The listing contains some 110,000 clones. Sequencing was done on a sample of PBMCs. The receptors were gathered from a man aged 35 to 55 in good health and CMV-seropositive. CDR3s include the opening cysteine and the closing phenylalanine or tryptophan. The order of the fields is J gene, D gene, V gene, CDR3 protein, CDR3 DNA. The D gene is left open where the match is weak.

TRBJ1-5 | NA | TRBV27 | CASSSRGSNQPQHF | TGTGCCAGCAGTTCTAGGGGTAGCAATCAGCCCCAGCATTTT
TRBJ2-7 | NA | TRBV28 | CASSRGTYEQYF | TGTGCCAGCAGTCGCGGTACATACGAGCAGTACTTC
TRBJ2-7 | NA | TRBV5-1 | CASSLAGQLEQYF | TGCGCCAGCAGCTTGGCAGGCCAGTTGGAGCAGTACTTC
TRBJ2-2 | TRBD2 | TRBV6-6 | CASKPLAGVNTGELFF | TGTGCCAGCAAACCTCTAGCGGGAGTGAACACCGGGGAGCTGTTTTTT
TRBJ2-1 | TRBD2 | TRBV10-3 | CAIPGLAGGPSYNEQFF | TGTGCCATCCCAGGACTAGCGGGAGGGCCGTCCTACAATGAGCAGTTCTTC
TRBJ2-5 | NA | TRBV18 | CASSPNWGLGQETQYF | TGTGCCAGCTCACCAAACTGGGGGCTCGGCCAAGAGACCCAGTACTTC
TRBJ1-4 | NA | TRBV27 | CASSLRGVRANEKLFF | TGTGCCAGCAGTTTAAGGGGTGTTCGGGCTAATGAAAAACTGTTTTTT
TRBJ2-5 | NA | TRBV19 | CASSPTGGMETQYF | TGTGCCAGTAGTCCGACAGGCGGAATGGAGACCCAGTACTTC
TRBJ2-7 | NA | TRBV5-4 | CASSLGGHSSYEQYF | TGTGCCAGCAGCTTGGGGGGACACAGCTCCTACGAGCAGTACTTC
TRBJ2-1 | NA | TRBV5-1 | CASSLGGGNAYNEQFF | TGCGCCAGCAGCTTGGGGGGCGGGAATGCGTACAATGAGCAGTTCTTC
TRBJ2-7 | TRBD2 | TRBV7-2 | CASSQEGLAGDEQYF | TGTGCCAGCAGCCAAGAGGGACTAGCGGGAGACGAGCAGTACTTC
TRBJ1-1 | NA | TRBV6-5 | CATGGAAVNTEAFF | TGTGCCACCGGGGGGGCGGCCGTGAACACTGAAGCTTTCTTT
TRBJ2-2 | NA | TRBV5-4 | CASSLRLLGGELFF | TGTGCCAGCAGCTTGCGACTCTTGGGCGGGGAGCTGTTTTTT
TRBJ1-1 | NA | TRBV9 | CASSVGAGLMNTEAFF | TGTGCCAGCAGCGTAGGGGCGGGGCTCATGAACACTGAAGCTTTCTTT
TRBJ2-7 | TRBD1 | TRBV5-1 | CASSYLQGKVSEQYF | TGCGCCAGCAGCTACCTACAGGGGAAAGTCTCCGAGCAGTACTTC
TRBJ1-3 | TRBD1 | TRBV7-9 | CASSRDRGNTIYF | TGTGCCAGCAGCCGGGACAGGGGAAACACCATATATTTT
TRBJ2-7 | TRBD1 | TRBV18 | CASSPKTGSYEQYF | TGTGCCAGCTCACCAAAGACAGGGTCCTACGAGCAGTACTTC
TRBJ2-1 | NA | TRBV2 | CASPSYNEQFF | TGTGCCAGCCCCAGCTACAATGAGCAGTTCTTC
TRBJ2-1 | NA | TRBV2 | CANIVGTASYNEQFF | TGTGCCAACATTGTCGGAACAGCCTCCTACAATGAGCAGTTCTTC
TRBJ2-1 | NA | TRBV11-2 | CASSLGILAPNEQFF | TGTGCCAGCAGCTTAGGTATCTTAGCCCCCAATGAGCAGTTCTTC
TRBJ2-6 | NA | TRBV28 | CASSSGLSTSSGANVLTF | TGTGCCAGCAGTTCGGGATTGTCTACGAGCTCTGGGGCCAACGTCCTGACTTTC
TRBJ1-1 | TRBD1 | TRBV5-4 | CASSHPGTGLEAFF | TGTGCCAGCAGCCACCCCGGGACAGGACTTGAAGCTTTCTTT
TRBJ2-3 | TRBD2 | TRBV2 | CASSVTLAGIFTDTQYF | TGTGCCAGCAGTGTAACTCTAGCGGGGATCTTCACAGATACGCAGTATTTT
TRBJ2-3 | TRBD2 | TRBV7-6 | CASSLGAGGGTDTQYF | TGTGCCAGCAGCTTAGGGGCGGGAGGGGGCACAGATACGCAGTATTTT
TRBJ1-1 | TRBD1 | TRBV19 | CASSTTGGFEAFF | TGTGCCAGTAGTACGACAGGGGGGTTCGAGGCTTTCTTT
TRBJ2-2 | NA | TRBV7-7 | CASSTNTGELFF | TGTGCCAGCAGCACTAACACCGGGGAGCTGTTTTTT
TRBJ2-1 | TRBD1 | TRBV19 | CASSNGQDQFF | TGTGCCAGTAGCAACGGACAGGACCAGTTCTTC
TRBJ2-6 | NA | TRBV5-6 | CASSFLDTSSGANVLTF | TGTGCCAGCAGCTTCCTGGACACCAGCTCTGGGGCCAACGTCCTGACTTTC
TRBJ2-2 | TRBD2 | TRBV28 | CASSALAGDTGELFF | TGTGCCAGTTCGGCACTAGCGGGAGATACCGGGGAGCTGTTTTTT